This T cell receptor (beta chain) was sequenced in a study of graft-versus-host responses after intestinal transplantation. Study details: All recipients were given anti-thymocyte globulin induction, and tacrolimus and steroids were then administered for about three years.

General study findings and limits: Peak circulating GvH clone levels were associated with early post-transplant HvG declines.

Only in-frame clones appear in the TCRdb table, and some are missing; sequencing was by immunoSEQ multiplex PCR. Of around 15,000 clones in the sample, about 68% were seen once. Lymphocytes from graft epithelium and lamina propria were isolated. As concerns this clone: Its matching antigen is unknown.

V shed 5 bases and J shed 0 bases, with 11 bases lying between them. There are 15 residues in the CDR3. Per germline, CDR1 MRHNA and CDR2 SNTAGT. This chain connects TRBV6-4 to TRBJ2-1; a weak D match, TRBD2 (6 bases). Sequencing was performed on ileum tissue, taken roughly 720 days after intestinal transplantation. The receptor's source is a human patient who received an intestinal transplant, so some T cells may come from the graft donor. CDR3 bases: TGTGCCAGCAGTTCGATGGGGGGCTCCTACAATGAGCAGTTCTTC. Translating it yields CASSSMGGSYNEQFF.